Listed below are T cell receptor beta chains from one sample, sequenced in a study of CD8 T cells in ankylosing spondylitis. TCRdb ran MiXCR on the 5' RACE reads and lists one entry per CDR3 protein. The sample holds around 490,000 distinct CDR3 sequences, approximately 5% seen once. Specimen: blood, either unsorted or a sorted T cell fraction (not recorded which). The receptors were gathered from a male donor with ankylosing spondylitis. Both conserved end residues are part of each CDR3. The order of the fields is V gene, CDR3 length, D gene, J gene, clone size, CDR3 DNA, CDR3 protein. A D gene is named only where the DNA matches it firmly. Not all rows give a size; the values are once, few, many and, for expanded clones, a class.

>TRBV28|17|TRBD1|TRBJ1-5|NA
TGTGCGACGGTCGGACACAGGGGAATGGGTAGCAATCAGCCCCAGCATTTT
CATVGHRGMGSNQPQHF
>TRBV12-3/TRBV12-4|15|NA|TRBJ2-7|many
TGTGCCAGCAGCCCGACAAGGGTGAACACCTACGAGCAGTACTTC
CASSPTRVNTYEQYF
>TRBV20-1|12|NA|TRBJ1-1|many
TGCAGTGCGCAACTGATATACACTGAAGCTTTCTTT
CSAQLIYTEAFF
>TRBV5-1|13|NA|TRBJ1-1|many
TGCGCCAGCAGCTTCGATATGGACACTGAAGCTTTCTTT
CASSFDMDTEAFF
>TRBV5-5|14|NA|TRBJ2-2|many
TGTGCCAGCAGCCTTTTCCCTAAAATCGGGGAGCTGTTTTTT
CASSLFPKIGELFF
>TRBV4-3|15|TRBD1|TRBJ2-3|many
TGCGCCAGCAGCCCGGACAGGGGGCGCGTAAACACGCAGTATTTT
CASSPDRGRVNTQYF
>TRBV5-6|15|NA|TRBJ2-7|many
TGTGCCAGCAGCTTGGTGGGGACCGGGTCCTACGAGCAGTACTTC
CASSLVGTGSYEQYF
>TRBV11-2|15|NA|TRBJ2-7|many
TGTGCCAGCAGCTTAAGTGCGGGGCCCGACTACGAGCAGTACTTC
CASSLSAGPDYEQYF
>TRBV5-1|13|NA|TRBJ2-5|many
TGCGCCAGCAGTTCTACGGGCCCGGAGACCCAGTACTTC
CASSSTGPETQYF
>TRBV20-1|12|NA|TRBJ2-1|few
TGCAGTGCCGATGGGGTAGCGGCTCAGCAGTTCTTC
CSADGVAAQQFF
>TRBV12-3/TRBV12-4|14|TRBD1|TRBJ2-1|many
TGTGCCAGCAGTACAGGGGGCGCGGTAAATGAGCAGTTCTTC
CASSTGGAVNEQFF